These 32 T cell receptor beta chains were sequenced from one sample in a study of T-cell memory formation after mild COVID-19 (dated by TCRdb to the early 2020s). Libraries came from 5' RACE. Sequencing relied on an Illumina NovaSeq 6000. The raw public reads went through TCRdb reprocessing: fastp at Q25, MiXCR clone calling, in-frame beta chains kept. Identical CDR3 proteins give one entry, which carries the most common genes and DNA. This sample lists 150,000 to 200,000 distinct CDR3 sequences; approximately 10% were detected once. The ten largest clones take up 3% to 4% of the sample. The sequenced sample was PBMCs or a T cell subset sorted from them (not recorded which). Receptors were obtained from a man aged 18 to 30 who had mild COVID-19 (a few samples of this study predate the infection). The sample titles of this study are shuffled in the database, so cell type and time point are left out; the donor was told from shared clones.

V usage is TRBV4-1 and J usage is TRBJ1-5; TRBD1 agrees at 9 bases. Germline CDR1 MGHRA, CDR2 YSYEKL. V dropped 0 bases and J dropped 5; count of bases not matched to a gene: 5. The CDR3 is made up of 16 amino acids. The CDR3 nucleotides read TGCGCCAGCAGCCAAGATGGGGGACAGGGCTATCAGCCCCAGCATTTT. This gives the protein CASSQDGGQGYQPQHF.

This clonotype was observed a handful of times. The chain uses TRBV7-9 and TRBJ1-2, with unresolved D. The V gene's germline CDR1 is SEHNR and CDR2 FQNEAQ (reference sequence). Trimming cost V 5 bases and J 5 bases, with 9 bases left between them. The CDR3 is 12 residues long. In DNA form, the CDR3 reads TGTGCCAGCAGCCCACCTTCTTATGGCTACACCTTC. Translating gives CASSPPSYGYTF.

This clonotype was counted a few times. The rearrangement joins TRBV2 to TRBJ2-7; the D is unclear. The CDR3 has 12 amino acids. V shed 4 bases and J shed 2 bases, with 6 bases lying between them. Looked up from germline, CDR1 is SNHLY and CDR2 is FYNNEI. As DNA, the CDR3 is TGTGCCAGCAGTGTTTATCCCTACGAGCAGTACGTC. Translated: CASSVYPYEQYV.

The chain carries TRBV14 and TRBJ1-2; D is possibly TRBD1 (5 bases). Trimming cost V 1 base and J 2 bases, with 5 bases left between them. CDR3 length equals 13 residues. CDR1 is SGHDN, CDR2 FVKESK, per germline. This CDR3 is CASSQGGNYGYTF. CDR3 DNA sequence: TGTGCCAGCAGCCAAGGGGGCAACTATGGCTACACCTTC.

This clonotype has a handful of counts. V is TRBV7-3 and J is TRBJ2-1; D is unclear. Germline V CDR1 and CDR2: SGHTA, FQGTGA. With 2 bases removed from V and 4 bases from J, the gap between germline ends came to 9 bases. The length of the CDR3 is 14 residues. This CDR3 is CASSLYETYNEQFF. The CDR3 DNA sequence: TGTGCCAGCAGCTTATACGAGACGTACAATGAGCAGTTCTTC.

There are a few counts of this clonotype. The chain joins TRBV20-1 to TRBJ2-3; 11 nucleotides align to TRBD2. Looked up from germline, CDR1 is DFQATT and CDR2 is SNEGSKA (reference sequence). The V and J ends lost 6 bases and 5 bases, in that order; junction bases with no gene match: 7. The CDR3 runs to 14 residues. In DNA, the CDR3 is TGCAGTGCGCTACTAGCGGGGGACCGAGATACGCAGTATTTT. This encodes CSALLAGDRDTQYF.

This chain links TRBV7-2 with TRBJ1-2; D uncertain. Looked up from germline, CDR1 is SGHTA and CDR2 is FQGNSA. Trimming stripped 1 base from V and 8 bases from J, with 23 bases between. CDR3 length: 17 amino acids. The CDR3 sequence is CASSLEVLDGTRGGYTF. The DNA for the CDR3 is TGTGCCAGCAGCTTAGAGGTGCTCGACGGAACCCGAGGGGGCTACACCTTC.

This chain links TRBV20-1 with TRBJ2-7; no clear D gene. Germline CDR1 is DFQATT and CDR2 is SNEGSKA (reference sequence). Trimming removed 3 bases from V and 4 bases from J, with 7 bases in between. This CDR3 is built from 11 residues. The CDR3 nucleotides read TGCAGTGCTAGCCCCGAATACGAGCAGTACTTC. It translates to CSASPEYEQYF.

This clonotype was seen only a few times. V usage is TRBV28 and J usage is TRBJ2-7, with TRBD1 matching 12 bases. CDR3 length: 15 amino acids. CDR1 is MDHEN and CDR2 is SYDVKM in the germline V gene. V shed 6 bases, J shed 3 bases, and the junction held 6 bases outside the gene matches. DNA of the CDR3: TGTGCCAGCAGCCCGGGACAGGGGGCGAACTACGAGCAGTACGTC. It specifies CASSPGQGANYEQYV.

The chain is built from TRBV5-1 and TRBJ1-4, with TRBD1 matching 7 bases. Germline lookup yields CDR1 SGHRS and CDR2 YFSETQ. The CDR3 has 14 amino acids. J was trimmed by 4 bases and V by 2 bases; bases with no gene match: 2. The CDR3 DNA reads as TGCGCCAGCAGCTTCGGGACAGATAATGAAAAACTGTTTTTT. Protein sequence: CASSFGTDNEKLFF. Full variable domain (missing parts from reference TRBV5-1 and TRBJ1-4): KAGVTQTPRYLIKTRGQQVTLSCSPISGHRSVSWYQQTPGQGLQFLFEYFSETQRNKGNFPGRFSGRQFSNSRSEMNVSTLELGDSALYLCASSFGTDNEKLFFGSGTQLSVL.

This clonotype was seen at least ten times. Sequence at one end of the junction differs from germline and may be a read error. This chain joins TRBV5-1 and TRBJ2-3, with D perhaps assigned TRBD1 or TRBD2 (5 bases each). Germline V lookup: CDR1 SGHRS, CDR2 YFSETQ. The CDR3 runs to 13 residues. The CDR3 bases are TGTGCCAGCAGCTGGGACAGCACAGATACGCAGTATTTT. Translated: CASSWDSTDTQYF.

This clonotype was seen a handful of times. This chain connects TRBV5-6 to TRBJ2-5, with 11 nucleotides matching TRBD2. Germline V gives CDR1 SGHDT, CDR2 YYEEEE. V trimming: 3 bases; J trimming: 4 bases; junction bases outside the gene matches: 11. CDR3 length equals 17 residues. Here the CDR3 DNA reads TGTGCCAGCAGCTCGGAAAAAACACTAGCGGGGGCAGAGACCCAGTACTTC. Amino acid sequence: CASSSEKTLAGAETQYF. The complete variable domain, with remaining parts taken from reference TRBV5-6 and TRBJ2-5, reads DAGVTQSPTHLIKTRGQQVTLRCSPKSGHDTVSWYQQALGQGPQFIFQYYEEEERQRGNFPDRFSGHQFPNYSSELNVNALLLGDSALYLCASSSEKTLAGAETQYFGPGTRLLVL.

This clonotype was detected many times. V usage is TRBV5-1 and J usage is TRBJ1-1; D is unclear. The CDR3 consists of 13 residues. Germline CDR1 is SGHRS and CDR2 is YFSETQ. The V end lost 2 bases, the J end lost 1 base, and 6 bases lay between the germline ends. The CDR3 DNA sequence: TGCGCCAGCAGCTTTCATGGGAACACTGAAGCTTTCTTT. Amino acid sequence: CASSFHGNTEAFF. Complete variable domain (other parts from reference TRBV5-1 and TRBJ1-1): KAGVTQTPRYLIKTRGQQVTLSCSPISGHRSVSWYQQTPGQGLQFLFEYFSETQRNKGNFPGRFSGRQFSNSRSEMNVSTLELGDSALYLCASSFHGNTEAFFGQGTRLTVV.

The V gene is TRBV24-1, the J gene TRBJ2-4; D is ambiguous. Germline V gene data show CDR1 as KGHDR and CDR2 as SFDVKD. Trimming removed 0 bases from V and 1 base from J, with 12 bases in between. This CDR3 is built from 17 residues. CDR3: CATSDLGIRKAKNIQYF. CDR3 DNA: TGTGCCACCAGTGATTTGGGGATCAGGAAGGCCAAAAACATTCAGTACTTC.

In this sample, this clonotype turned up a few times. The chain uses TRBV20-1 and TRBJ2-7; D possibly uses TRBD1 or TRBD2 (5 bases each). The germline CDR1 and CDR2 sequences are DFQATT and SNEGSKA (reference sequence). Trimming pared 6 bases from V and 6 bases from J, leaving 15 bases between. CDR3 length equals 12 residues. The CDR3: CSARSPGPEQYF. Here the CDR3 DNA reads TGCAGTGCCCGATCCCCGGGACCCGAGCAGTACTTC.

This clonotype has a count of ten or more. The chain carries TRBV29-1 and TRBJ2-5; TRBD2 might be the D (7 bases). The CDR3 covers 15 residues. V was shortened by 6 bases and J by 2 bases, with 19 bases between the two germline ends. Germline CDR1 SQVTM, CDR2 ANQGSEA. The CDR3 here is CSVDRAGALQETQYF. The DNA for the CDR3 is TGCAGCGTCGATCGGGCGGGGGCTTTACAAGAGACCCAGTACTTC.

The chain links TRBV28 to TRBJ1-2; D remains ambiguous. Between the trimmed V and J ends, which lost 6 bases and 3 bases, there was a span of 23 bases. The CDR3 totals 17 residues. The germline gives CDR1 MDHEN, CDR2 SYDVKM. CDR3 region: CASSSPEGWSVDYGYTF. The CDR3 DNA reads TGTGCCAGCAGCTCCCCCGAGGGATGGTCGGTCGACTATGGCTACACCTTC.

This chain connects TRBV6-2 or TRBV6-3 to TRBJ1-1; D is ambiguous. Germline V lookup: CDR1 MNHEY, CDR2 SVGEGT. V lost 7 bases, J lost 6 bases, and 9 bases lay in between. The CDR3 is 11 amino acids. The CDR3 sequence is CASNSVSEAFF. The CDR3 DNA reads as TGTGCCAGCAATTCGGTGTCTGAAGCTTTCTTT.

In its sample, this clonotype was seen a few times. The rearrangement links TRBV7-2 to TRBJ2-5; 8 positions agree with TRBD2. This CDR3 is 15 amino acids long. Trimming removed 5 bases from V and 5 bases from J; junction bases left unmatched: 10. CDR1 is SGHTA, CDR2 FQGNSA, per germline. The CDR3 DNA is TGTGCCAGCAGCCGGACCCGGGGGGGCGGGGAGACCCAGTACTTC. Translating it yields CASSRTRGGGETQYF. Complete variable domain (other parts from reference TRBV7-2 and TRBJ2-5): GAGVSQSPSNKVTEKGKDVELRCDPISGHTALYWYRQSLGQGLEFLIYFQGNSAPDKSGLPSDRFSAERTGGSVSTLTIQRTQQEDSAVYLCASSRTRGGGETQYFGPGTRLLVL.

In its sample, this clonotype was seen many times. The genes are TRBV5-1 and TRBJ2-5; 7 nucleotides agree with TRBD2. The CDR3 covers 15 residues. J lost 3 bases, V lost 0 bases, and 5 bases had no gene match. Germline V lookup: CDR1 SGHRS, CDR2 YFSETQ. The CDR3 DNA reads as TGCGCCAGCAGCTTGGAGGGTCTAGCGGAAGAGACCCAGTACTTC. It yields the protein CASSLEGLAEETQYF.

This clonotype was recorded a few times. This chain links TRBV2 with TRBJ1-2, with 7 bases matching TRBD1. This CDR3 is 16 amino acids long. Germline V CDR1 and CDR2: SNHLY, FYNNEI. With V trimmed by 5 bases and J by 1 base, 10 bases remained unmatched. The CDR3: CASSLLGGQYNYGYTF. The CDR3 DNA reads TGTGCCAGCAGTTTACTAGGGGGACAGTATAACTATGGCTACACCTTC.

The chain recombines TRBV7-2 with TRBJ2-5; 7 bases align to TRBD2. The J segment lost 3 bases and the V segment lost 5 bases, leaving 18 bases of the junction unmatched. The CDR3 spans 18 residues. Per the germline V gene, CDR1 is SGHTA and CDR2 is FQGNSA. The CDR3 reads CASSPALGGGAREETQYF. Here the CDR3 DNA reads TGTGCCAGCAGCCCCGCGTTGGGCGGGGGAGCCAGAGAAGAGACCCAGTACTTC.

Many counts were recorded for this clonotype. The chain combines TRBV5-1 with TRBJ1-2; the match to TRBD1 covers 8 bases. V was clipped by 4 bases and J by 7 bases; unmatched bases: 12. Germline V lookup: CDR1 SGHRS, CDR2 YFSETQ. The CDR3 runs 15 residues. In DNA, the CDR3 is TGCGCCAGCAGCCCTGGACAGGGATCCATTCTTGGCTACACCTTC. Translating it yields CASSPGQGSILGYTF.

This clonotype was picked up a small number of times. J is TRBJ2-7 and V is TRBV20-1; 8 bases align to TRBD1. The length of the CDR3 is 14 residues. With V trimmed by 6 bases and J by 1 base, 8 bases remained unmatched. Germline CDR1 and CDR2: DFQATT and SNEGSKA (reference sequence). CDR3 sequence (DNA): TGCAGTGCCGATGACAGGGGTAGTTCCTACGAGCAGTACGTC. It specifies CSADDRGSSYEQYV.

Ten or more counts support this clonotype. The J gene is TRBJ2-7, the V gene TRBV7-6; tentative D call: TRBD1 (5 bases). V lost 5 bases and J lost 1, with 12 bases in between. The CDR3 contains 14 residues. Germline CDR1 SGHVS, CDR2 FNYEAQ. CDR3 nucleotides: TGTGCCAGCAGCCCGGCGCCAGGGTCCTACGAGCAGTACTTC. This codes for CASSPAPGSYEQYF.

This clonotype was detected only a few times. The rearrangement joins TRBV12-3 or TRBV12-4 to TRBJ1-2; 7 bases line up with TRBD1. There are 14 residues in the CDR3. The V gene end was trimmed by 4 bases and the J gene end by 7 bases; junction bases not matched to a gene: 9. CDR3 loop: CASSSVGTARGYTF. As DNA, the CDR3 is TGTGCCAGCAGTTCCGTCGGGACAGCCCGTGGCTACACCTTC.

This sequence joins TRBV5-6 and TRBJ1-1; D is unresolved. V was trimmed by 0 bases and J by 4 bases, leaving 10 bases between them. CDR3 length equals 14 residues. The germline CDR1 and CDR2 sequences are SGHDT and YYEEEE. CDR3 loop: CASSLGGVGTEAFF. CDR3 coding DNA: TGTGCCAGCAGCTTGGGGGGTGTTGGCACTGAAGCTTTCTTT.

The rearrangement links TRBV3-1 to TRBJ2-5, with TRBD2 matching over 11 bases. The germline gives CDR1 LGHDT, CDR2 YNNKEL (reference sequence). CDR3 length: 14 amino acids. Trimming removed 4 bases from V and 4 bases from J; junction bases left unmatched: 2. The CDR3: CASSPTSGGETQYF. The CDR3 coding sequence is TGTGCCAGCAGCCCAACTAGCGGGGGAGAGACCCAGTACTTC.

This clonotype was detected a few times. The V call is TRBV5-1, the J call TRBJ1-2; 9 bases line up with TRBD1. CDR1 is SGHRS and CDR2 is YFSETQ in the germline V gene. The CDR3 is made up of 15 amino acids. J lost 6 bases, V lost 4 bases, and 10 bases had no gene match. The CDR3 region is CASSLGTGRSNGYTF. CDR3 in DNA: TGCGCCAGCAGCCTGGGGACAGGGAGGTCTAATGGCTACACCTTC. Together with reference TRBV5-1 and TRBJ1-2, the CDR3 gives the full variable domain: KAGVTQTPRYLIKTRGQQVTLSCSPISGHRSVSWYQQTPGQGLQFLFEYFSETQRNKGNFPGRFSGRQFSNSRSEMNVSTLELGDSALYLCASSLGTGRSNGYTFGSGTRLTVV.

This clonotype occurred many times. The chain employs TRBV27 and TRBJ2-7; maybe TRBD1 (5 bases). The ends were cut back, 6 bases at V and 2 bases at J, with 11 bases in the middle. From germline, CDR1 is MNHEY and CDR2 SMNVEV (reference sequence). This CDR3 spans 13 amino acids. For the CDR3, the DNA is TGTGCCAGCAGACACACAGGAGCCTACGAGCAGTACTTC. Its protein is CASRHTGAYEQYF.

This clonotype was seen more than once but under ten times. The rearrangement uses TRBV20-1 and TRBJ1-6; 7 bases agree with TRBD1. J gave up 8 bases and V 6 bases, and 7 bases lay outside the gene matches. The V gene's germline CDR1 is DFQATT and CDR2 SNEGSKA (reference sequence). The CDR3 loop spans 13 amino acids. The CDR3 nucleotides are TGCAGTGCGGCCGACAGGGCGGATTCACCCCTCCACTTT. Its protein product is CSAADRADSPLHF.

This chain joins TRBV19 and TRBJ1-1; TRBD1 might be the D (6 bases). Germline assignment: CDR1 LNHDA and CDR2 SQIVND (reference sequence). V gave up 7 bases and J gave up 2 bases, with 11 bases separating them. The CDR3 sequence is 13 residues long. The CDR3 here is CASTDRTNTEAFF. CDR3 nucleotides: TGTGCCAGTACGGACAGAACCAACACTGAAGCTTTCTTT. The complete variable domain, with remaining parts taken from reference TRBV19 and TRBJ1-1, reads DGGITQSPKYLFRKEGQNVTLSCEQNLNHDAMYWYRQDPGQGLRLIYYSQIVNDFQKGDIAEGYSVSREKKESFPLTVTSAQKNPTAFYLCASTDRTNTEAFFGQGTRLTVV.